These 10 T cell receptor beta chains were all obtained from the same sample, sequenced in a study of blood T cell repertoires in COVID-19 (dated by TCRdb to the early 2020s). Libraries came from the immunoSEQ multiplex PCR assay. TCRdb provides this immuneACCESS table in a form limited to in-frame rearrangements. Some clones are lacking; in checked studies, under half of them reflect an unresolved V gene, and why the rest are absent is not known. This sample is represented by around 300,000 clones; roughly 87% of them were singletons. Of the sample, roughly 14% falls within the top ten clones. The sequenced sample was peripheral blood. The receptors were gathered from a human donor in a cohort sampled during active COVID-19.

The sample holds one count of this clone. The chain employs TRBV10-2 and TRBJ2-7; 9 bases fit TRBD2. Germline-derived CDR1 and CDR2 are WSHSY and SAAADI. V shed 4 bases, J shed 4 bases, and the junction held 23 bases outside the gene matches. CDR3 size: 20 residues. CDR3 loop: CASSGTGGAGGPIPSYEQYF. Written as DNA, the CDR3 is TGCGCCAGCAGTGGGACCGGAGGTGCGGGAGGGCCGATTCCGAGTTACGAGCAGTACTTC.

This clone is a singleton in its sample. The V and J genes are TRBV5-8 and TRBJ2-1, with TRBD1 matching 9 bases. The V gene end was trimmed by 4 bases and the J gene end by 8 bases; junction bases not matched to a gene: 4. From germline, CDR1 is SGHTS and CDR2 YDEGEE. CDR3 length: 13 residues. The CDR3 bases are TGTGCCAGCAGCATTAGACAGGGGGATGAGCAGTTCTTC. Protein: CASSIRQGDEQFF.

The rearrangement links TRBV28 to TRBJ1-5; 9 bases are a match to TRBD1. Germline trimming cut 11 bases from V and 1 base from J; bases unmatched to any gene: 21. Germline CDR1 MDHEN, CDR2 SYDVKM. This CDR3 region has 19 residues. The CDR3 region has the DNA TGTGCCTGCCGATCCGGGACAGGGTACGTAAGACCGAGCAATCAGCCCCAGCATTTT. This encodes CACRSGTGYVRPSNQPQHF. The complete variable domain, with remaining parts taken from reference TRBV28 and TRBJ1-5, reads DVKVTQSSRYLVKRTGEKVFLECVQDMDHENMFWYRQDPGLGLRLIYFSYDVKMKEKGDIPEGYSVSREKKERFSLILESASTNQTSMYLCACRSGTGYVRPSNQPQHFGDGTRLSIL.

The V gene is TRBV11-2, the J gene TRBJ2-4; possible D gene TRBD2, 7 bases. The V gene lost 6 bases and the J gene lost 6 bases, with 18 bases spanning the gap. CDR3 length: 15 residues. Per germline, CDR1 SGHAT and CDR2 FQNNGV. The CDR3 sequence is CASSPRGASGNIQYF. The CDR3, as DNA: TGTGCCAGCAGTCCCCGGGGGGCTAGCGGAAACATTCAGTACTTC.

This clone has a single count. The CDR3 protein is CASSFSLGGGLLSRELFF. The CDR3 nucleotides are TGTGCCAGCAGTTTTTCTCTCGGGGGGGGGCTCCTCTCCCGGGAGCTGTTTTTT. The chain has TRBV28 and TRBJ2-2; 8 bases map to TRBD2. Germline CDR1 and CDR2: MDHEN and SYDVKM. The CDR3 runs 18 residues. The J segment lost 9 bases and the V segment lost 3 bases, leaving 18 bases of the junction unmatched.

The genes are TRBV12-3 or TRBV12-4 and TRBJ2-1; D remains unclear. CDR3 length equals 13 residues. Trimming removed 7 bases at V and 5 bases at J, with 12 bases between. CDR3 DNA sequence: TGTGCCAGCATGAGGAGCTCGCACAATGAGCAGTTCTTC. Translation: CASMRSSHNEQFF.

The chain couples TRBV12-3 or TRBV12-4 to TRBJ1-5, with no clear D. Between the trimmed V and J ends, which lost 2 bases and 7 bases, there was a span of 6 bases. This CDR3 comprises 12 residues. The CDR3 region is CASSLHSQPQHF. In nucleotides, the CDR3 is TGTGCCAGCAGTTTACACAGCCAGCCCCAGCATTTT.

The chain uses TRBV7-2 and TRBJ1-1; no reliable D call. The CDR3 covers 14 residues. Deletions cut 3 bases from V and 0 bases from J, with 8 bases between. Germline CDR1 reads SGHTA; CDR2 reads FQGNSA. CDR3 residues: CASSFRRMNTEAFF. Here the CDR3 DNA reads TGTGCCAGCAGCTTCAGAAGAATGAACACTGAAGCTTTCTTT.

The genes are TRBV29-1 and TRBJ2-5, with a tentative D call TRBD1 (5 bases). The V end lost 6 bases, the J end lost 9 bases, and 14 bases lay between the germline ends. The CDR3 consists of 11 residues. The germline gives CDR1 SQVTM, CDR2 ANQGSEA. The CDR3 DNA is TGCAGCGTCGACAGTGTGGGGTCCCAGTACTTC. Encoded protein: CSVDSVGSQYF. Variable domain in full (rest from reference TRBV29-1 and TRBJ2-5): SAVISQKPSRDICQRGTSLTIQCQVDSQVTMMFWYRQQPGQSLTLIATANQGSEATYESGFVIDKFPISRPNLTFSTLTVSNMSPEDSSIYLCSVDSVGSQYFGPGTRLLVL.

The V gene is TRBV19, the J gene TRBJ2-3; the D is unclear. The CDR3 has 13 residues. The V end was cut by 6 bases, the J end by 2 bases, with 9 bases between. CDR1 LNHDA and CDR2 SQIVND come from the germline V gene (reference sequence). The CDR3 DNA reads as TGTGCCAGTAGATCCGGAGCCACAGATACGCAGTATTTT. It encodes CASRSGATDTQYF.